This TCR beta chain originates from a study of cytomegalovirus exposure and HLA in healthy donors. General study points: The tendency of first-cohort TCR clusters to co-occur in the 100 to 150 validation repertoires emerged from a later analysis. Specificity of a few CMV-associated chains for CMV antigens was verified in vitro. The study recorded 164 TCR beta chains that were cytomegalovirus-associated.

The method was immunoSEQ multiplex PCR; TCRdb's version includes in-frame clones alone and lacks a portion of them. The sample includes about 140,000 clones, roughly 86% of them seen just once. A roughly 120-subject validation cohort, separate from the approximately 610-subject first cohort, supplied the donors. As regards this clone: Its specificity is unknown.

The sample taken for sequencing was PBMCs. The source is a man aged 18 to 35 in good health and CMV-seropositive.

The CDR3 sequence: CASSVVSGSTDTQYF. CDR3 in DNA: TGTGCCAGCAGTGTGGTCTCCGGGAGCACAGATACGCAGTATTTT. The chain carries TRBV6-1 and TRBJ2-3; D is unclear. The germline V gene encodes CDR1 MNHNS and CDR2 SASEGT. V was pared by 4 bases and J by 0 bases, with 11 bases between. The CDR3 is 15 amino acids.